The sample holds many counts of the clone carrying this TCR beta chain. A single-stranded UMI oligo with SP2 sequence was ligated to cDNA 3' ends. The first PCR ran roughly 4 cycles with an equimolar RC1.1 and RC1.2 beta primer mix. TCRdb processed the UMI-ligation and nested PCR reads anew with MiXCR; each CDR3 protein has one entry. This sample has over 40,000 distinct CDR3 sequences, with around a tenth found just once. The data are from a study of quantifying T cell responses using KT2 cells. Study as a whole: Reverse transcription used primers in the TCR alpha and beta constant regions.

The CDR3 covers 17 residues. Germline CDR1 is DFQATT and CDR2 is SNEGSKA (reference sequence). The V segment lost 2 bases and the J segment 0 bases; nucleotides outside the gene matches: 10. The sequenced sample consisted of PBMCs spiked with cells of the T cell clone KT2. The chain employs TRBV20-1 and TRBJ2-7; 10 nucleotides match TRBD2. The TCR was taken from a human donor. The CDR3 loop reads CSARPSTGTSVSYEQYF. The DNA of the CDR3 is TGCAGTGCTAGACCCAGTACCGGGACTAGCGTCTCCTACGAGCAGTACTTC.